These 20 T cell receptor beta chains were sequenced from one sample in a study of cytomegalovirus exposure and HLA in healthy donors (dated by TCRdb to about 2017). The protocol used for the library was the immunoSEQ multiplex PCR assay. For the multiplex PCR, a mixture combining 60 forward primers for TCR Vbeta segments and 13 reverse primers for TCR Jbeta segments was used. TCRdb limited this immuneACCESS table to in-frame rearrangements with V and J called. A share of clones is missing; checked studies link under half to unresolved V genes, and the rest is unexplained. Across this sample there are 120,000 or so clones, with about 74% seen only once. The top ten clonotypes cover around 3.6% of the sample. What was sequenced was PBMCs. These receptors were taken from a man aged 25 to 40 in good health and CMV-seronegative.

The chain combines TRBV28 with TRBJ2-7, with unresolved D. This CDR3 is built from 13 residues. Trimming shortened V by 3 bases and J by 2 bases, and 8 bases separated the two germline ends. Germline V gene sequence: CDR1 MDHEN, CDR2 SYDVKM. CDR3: CASSFAGPYEQYF. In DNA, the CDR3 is TGTGCCAGCAGTTTTGCAGGCCCCTACGAGCAGTACTTC. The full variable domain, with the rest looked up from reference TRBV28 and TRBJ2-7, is DVKVTQSSRYLVKRTGEKVFLECVQDMDHENMFWYRQDPGLGLRLIYFSYDVKMKEKGDIPEGYSVSREKKERFSLILESASTNQTSMYLCASSFAGPYEQYFGPGTRLTVT.

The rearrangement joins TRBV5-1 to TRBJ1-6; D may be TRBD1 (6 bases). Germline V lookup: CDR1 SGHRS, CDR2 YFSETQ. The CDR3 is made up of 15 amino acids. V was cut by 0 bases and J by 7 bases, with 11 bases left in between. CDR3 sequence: CASSLDRVINSPLHF. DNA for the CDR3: TGCGCCAGCAGCTTGGACAGGGTGATAAATTCACCCCTCCACTTT.

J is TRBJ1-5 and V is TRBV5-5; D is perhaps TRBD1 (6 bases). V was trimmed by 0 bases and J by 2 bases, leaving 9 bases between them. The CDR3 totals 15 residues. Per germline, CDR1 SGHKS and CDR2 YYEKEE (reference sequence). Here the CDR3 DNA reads TGTGCCAGCAGCTTGGATCCAGGGGGCAATCAGCCCCAGCATTTT. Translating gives CASSLDPGGNQPQHF.

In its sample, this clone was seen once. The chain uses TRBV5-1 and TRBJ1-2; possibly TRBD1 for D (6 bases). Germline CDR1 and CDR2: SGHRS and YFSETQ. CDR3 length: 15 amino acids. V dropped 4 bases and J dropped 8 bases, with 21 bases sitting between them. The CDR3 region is CASSAFQTGNQGYTF. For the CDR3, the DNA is TGCGCCAGCAGCGCTTTCCAAACAGGGAATCAGGGCTACACCTTC. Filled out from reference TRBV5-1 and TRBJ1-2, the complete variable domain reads KAGVTQTPRYLIKTRGQQVTLSCSPISGHRSVSWYQQTPGQGLQFLFEYFSETQRNKGNFPGRFSGRQFSNSRSEMNVSTLELGDSALYLCASSAFQTGNQGYTFGSGTRLTVV.

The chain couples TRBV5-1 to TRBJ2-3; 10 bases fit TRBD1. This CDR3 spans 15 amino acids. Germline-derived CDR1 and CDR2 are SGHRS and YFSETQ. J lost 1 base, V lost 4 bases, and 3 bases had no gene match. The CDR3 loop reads CASSPGTGGTDTQYF. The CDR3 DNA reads TGCGCCAGCAGCCCGGGGACAGGGGGCACAGATACGCAGTATTTT.

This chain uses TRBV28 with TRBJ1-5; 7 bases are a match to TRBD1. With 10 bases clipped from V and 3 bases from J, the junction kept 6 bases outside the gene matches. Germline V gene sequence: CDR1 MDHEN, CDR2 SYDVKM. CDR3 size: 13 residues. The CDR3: CAILGQLNQPQHF. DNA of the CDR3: TGTGCCATCTTGGGACAGCTCAATCAGCCCCAGCATTTT.

The CDR3 is CASSLRASGSYEQYF. The CDR3 nucleotides are TGTGCCAGCAGTTTAAGGGCTAGCGGCTCCTACGAGCAGTACTTC. The chain carries TRBV27 and TRBJ2-7; 7 nucleotides line up with TRBD2. Germline assignment: CDR1 MNHEY and CDR2 SMNVEV (reference sequence). J gave up 0 bases and V 2 bases, and 4 bases lay outside the gene matches. The CDR3 has 15 residues.

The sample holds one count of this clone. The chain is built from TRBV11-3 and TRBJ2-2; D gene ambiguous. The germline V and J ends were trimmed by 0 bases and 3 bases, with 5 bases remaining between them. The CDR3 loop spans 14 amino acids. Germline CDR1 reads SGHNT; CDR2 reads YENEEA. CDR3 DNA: TGTGCCAGCAGCTTAGAGGCTGACACCGGGGAGCTGTTTTTT. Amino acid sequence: CASSLEADTGELFF.

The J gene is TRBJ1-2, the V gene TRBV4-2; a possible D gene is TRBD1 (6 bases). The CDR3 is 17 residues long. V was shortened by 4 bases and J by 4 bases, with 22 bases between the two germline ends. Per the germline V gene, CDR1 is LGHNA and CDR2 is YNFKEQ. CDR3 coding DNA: TGTGCCAGCAGCCGCCGTCCCACAGGACAGCAAAGCTATGGCTACACCTTC. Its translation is CASSRRPTGQQSYGYTF.

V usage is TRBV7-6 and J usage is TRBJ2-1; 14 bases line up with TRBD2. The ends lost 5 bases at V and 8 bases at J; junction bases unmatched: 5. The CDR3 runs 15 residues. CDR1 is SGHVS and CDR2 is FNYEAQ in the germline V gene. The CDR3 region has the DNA TGTGCCAGCAGCCTTGGGACTAGCGGGGGAGATGAGCAGTTCTTC. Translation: CASSLGTSGGDEQFF.

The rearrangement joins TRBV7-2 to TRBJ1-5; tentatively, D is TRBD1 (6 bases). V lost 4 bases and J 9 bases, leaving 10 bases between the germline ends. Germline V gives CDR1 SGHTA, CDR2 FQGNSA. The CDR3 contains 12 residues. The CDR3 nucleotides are TGTGCCAGCAGCTCCCCCAGGGGGCCCCAGCATTTT. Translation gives CASSSPRGPQHF. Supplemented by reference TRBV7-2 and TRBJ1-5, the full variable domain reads GAGVSQSPSNKVTEKGKDVELRCDPISGHTALYWYRQSLGQGLEFLIYFQGNSAPDKSGLPSDRFSAERTGGSVSTLTIQRTQQEDSAVYLCASSSPRGPQHFGDGTRLSIL.

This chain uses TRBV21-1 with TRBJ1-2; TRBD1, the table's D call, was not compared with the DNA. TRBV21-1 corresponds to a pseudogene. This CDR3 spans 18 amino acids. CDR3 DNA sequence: TGTGCCAGCAGCAAAGCGGGACCCGGGGCAGGGGAGAACTATGGCTACACCTTC. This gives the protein CASSKAGPGAGENYGYTF.

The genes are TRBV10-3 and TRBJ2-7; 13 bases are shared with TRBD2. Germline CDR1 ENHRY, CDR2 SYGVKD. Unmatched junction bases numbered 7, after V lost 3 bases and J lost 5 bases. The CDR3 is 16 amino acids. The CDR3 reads CAISELAGGMVDEQYF. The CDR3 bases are TGTGCCATCAGTGAACTAGCGGGGGGGATGGTGGACGAGCAGTACTTC.

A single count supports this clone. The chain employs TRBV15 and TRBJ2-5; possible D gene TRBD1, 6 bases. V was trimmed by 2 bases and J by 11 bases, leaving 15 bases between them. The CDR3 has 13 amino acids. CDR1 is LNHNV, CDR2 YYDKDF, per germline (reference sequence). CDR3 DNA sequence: TGTGCCACCAGCAGATTGAAGGACAGCCGGCAGTACTTC. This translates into CATSRLKDSRQYF.

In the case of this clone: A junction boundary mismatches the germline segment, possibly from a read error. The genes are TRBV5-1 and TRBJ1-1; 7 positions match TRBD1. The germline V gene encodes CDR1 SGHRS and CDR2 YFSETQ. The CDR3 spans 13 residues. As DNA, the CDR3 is TGCACCAGCAGCTTGGCAGGGGGTACCGAAGCTTTCTTT. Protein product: CTSSLAGGTEAFF.

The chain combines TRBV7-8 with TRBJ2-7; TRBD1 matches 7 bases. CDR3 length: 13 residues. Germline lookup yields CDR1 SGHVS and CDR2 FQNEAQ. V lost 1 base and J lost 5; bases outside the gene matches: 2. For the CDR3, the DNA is TGTGCCAGCAGCTTAGGACAGGGCCACGAGCAGTACTTC. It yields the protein CASSLGQGHEQYF.

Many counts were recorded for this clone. CDR3 coding DNA: TGTGCCAGCAGTTTATTCGGATCGGGGATTAATGAGCAGTTCTTC. Translated: CASSLFGSGINEQFF. The chain has TRBV28 and TRBJ2-1; a possible D gene is TRBD2 (5 bases). The CDR3 extends over 15 amino acids. The V and J ends lost 1 base and 7 bases respectively, with 14 bases between them. Per germline, CDR1 MDHEN and CDR2 SYDVKM.

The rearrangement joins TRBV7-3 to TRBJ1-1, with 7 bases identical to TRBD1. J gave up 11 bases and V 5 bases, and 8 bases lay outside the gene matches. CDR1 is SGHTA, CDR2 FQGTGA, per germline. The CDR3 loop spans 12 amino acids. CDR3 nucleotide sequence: TGTGCCAGCAGCCAATCCGGGACAGTGGCTTTCTTT. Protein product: CASSQSGTVAFF.

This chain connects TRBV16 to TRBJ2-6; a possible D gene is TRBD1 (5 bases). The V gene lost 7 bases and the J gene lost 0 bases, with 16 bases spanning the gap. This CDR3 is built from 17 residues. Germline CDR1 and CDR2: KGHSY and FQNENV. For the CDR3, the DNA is TGTGCCAGCACCGGGCAGGGTTTCTTCTCTGGGGCCAACGTCCTGACTTTC. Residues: CASTGQGFFSGANVLTF. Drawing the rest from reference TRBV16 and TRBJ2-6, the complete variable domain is GEEVAQTPKHLVRGEGQKAKLYCAPIKGHSYVFWYQQVLKNEFKFLISFQNENVFDETGMPKERFSAKCLPNSPCSLEIQATKLEDSAVYFCASTGQGFFSGANVLTFGAGSRLTVL.

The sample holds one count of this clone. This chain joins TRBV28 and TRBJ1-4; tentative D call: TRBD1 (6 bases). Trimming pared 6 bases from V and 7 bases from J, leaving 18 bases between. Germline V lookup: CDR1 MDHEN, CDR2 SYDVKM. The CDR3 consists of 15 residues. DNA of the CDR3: TGTGCCAGCAGCCCTCCCGACAGGATGGGTGAAAAACTGTTTTTT. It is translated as CASSPPDRMGEKLFF.